Below, 26 T cell receptor beta chains from the same sample are listed, as sequenced in a study of cytomegalovirus exposure and HLA in healthy donors. It was with 60 Vbeta and 13 Jbeta primers that the PCR ran. Produced via immunoSEQ multiplex PCR; TCRdb's table is partial and in-frame only. The sample consists of 100,000 to 150,000 clones, 70% to 80% of them appearing once. The sequenced material came from PBMCs. The source of these receptors is a man aged 35-49 years in good health and CMV-seronegative.

J is TRBJ2-6 and V is TRBV30; D is perhaps TRBD2 (6 bases). This CDR3 spans 14 amino acids. V was clipped by 7 bases and J by 1 base, with 11 bases between them. Germline values: CDR1 GTSNPN, CDR2 SVGIG (reference sequence). Here the CDR3 reads CAFHAGSGANVLTF. Here the CDR3 DNA reads TGTGCCTTTCACGCGGGATCTGGGGCCAACGTCCTGACTTTC.

This sequence joins TRBV7-2 and TRBJ1-5; D ambiguous. From germline, CDR1 is SGHTA and CDR2 FQGNSA. Trimming left V 3 bases short and J 2 bases short, with 11 bases between. The CDR3 extends over 15 amino acids. The CDR3 bases are TGTGCCAGCAGCTTGACGAGGGATGGCAATCAGCCCCAGCATTTT. Translated: CASSLTRDGNQPQHF.

This clone was seen just once. V is TRBV6-5 and J is TRBJ1-6; D is possibly TRBD1 (5 bases). This CDR3 region has 15 residues. Germline lookup yields CDR1 MNHEY and CDR2 SVGAGI. Trimming shortened V by 2 bases and J by 10 bases, and 15 bases separated the two germline ends. The CDR3 sequence is CASSYRQGAQSPLHF. The CDR3 nucleotides are TGTGCCAGCAGTTACCGGCAGGGCGCTCAATCACCCCTCCACTTT.

The chain couples TRBV5-1 to TRBJ2-1; 11 bases map to TRBD2. The CDR3 contains 16 residues. In germline, CDR1 is SGHRS, CDR2 YFSETQ. J lost 3 bases, V lost 3 bases, and 5 bases had no gene match. The DNA for the CDR3 is TGCGCCAGCAGCTCCTCTAGCGGGGGGATCTACAATGAGCAGTTCTTC. Amino acids: CASSSSSGGIYNEQFF.

The DNA for the CDR3 is TGTGCCAGCAGTGGTGCCGACAGGACTTTCGAGCAGTACTTC. Protein product: CASSGADRTFEQYF. This sequence joins TRBV28 and TRBJ2-7; possibly TRBD1 for D (6 bases). CDR1 MDHEN and CDR2 SYDVKM come from the germline V gene. The CDR3 has 14 amino acids. V lost 5 bases, J lost 6 bases, and 17 bases lay in between.

The genes are TRBV15 and TRBJ1-5, with TRBD1 identical over 7 bases. The CDR3 has 16 residues. After removal of 0 bases from V and 3 bases from J, the junction contained 5 bases not matched to a gene. CDR1 is LNHNV, CDR2 YYDKDF, per germline (reference sequence). CDR3 coding DNA: TGTGCCACCAGCAGAGATCGACAGGGCAACAATCAGCCCCAGCATTTT. Protein product: CATSRDRQGNNQPQHF.

The chain couples TRBV11-2 to TRBJ2-7; D remains unclear. The CDR3 runs 13 residues. The germline gives CDR1 SGHAT, CDR2 FQNNGV. V was clipped by 5 bases and J by 5 bases, with 13 bases between them. The CDR3 region is CASSHPSTHEQYF. As DNA, the CDR3 is TGTGCCAGCAGCCACCCGTCCACACACGAGCAGTACTTC.

This clone was found a few times. The rearrangement uses TRBV5-4 and TRBJ1-2, with 7 nucleotides matching TRBD1. V lost 2 bases to trimming and J lost 1 base; unmatched junction nucleotides: 5. This CDR3 has 15 amino acids. CDR1 SGHNT and CDR2 YYREEE come from the germline V gene (reference sequence). The CDR3 coding sequence is TGTGCCAGCAGCTTAAACAGGGACAGTAACTATGGCTACACCTTC. Translated: CASSLNRDSNYGYTF.

The chain combines TRBV5-1 with TRBJ2-1, with 10 bases lining up with TRBD2. The CDR3 runs to 16 residues. With 2 bases clipped from V and 9 bases from J, the junction kept 11 bases outside the gene matches. Germline CDR1 and CDR2: SGHRS and YFSETQ. Here the CDR3 reads CASSLSPAGGWSEQFF. The CDR3 coding sequence is TGCGCCAGCAGCTTATCACCAGCGGGGGGGTGGAGTGAGCAGTTCTTC.

The count of this clone is one. The chain recombines TRBV6-5 with TRBJ1-1; TRBD1 matches at 10 bases. The germline gives CDR1 MNHEY, CDR2 SVGAGI. V shed 5 bases and J 9 bases; nucleotides not matched to a gene: 3. CDR3 length: 12 residues. CDR3 in amino acids: CASSPGQGKAFF. For the CDR3, the DNA is TGTGCCAGCAGTCCGGGACAGGGGAAAGCTTTCTTT.

This chain joins TRBV7-3 and TRBJ1-5; 7 nucleotides line up with TRBD1. This CDR3 has 14 residues. Trimming took 5 bases from V and 2 from J; bases not matched to a gene: 3. CDR1 is SGHTA and CDR2 is FQGTGA in the germline V gene. This chain's CDR3 is CASSPTGGNQPQHF. The CDR3 DNA reads TGTGCCAGCAGCCCAACAGGGGGCAATCAGCCCCAGCATTTT.

This clone was seen more than once but under ten times. The genes are TRBV5-4 and TRBJ2-1; 7 bases agree with TRBD1. CDR3 length: 15 residues. CDR1 and CDR2 (germline): SGHNT, YYREEE (reference sequence). Germline trimming cut 4 bases from V and 3 bases from J; bases unmatched to any gene: 7. The CDR3 sequence: CASSPPGTDYNEQFF. The DNA of the CDR3 is TGTGCCAGCAGCCCCCCGGGGACAGACTACAATGAGCAGTTCTTC.

This clone was found once. The gene calls are TRBV4-1 and TRBJ1-5; possibly TRBD1 for D (5 bases). There are 13 residues in the CDR3. Germline V gene sequence: CDR1 MGHRA, CDR2 YSYEKL. The V and J ends lost 3 bases and 7 bases respectively, with 10 bases between them. Here the CDR3 reads CASSHPGNQPQHF. In DNA, the CDR3 is TGCGCCAGCAGCCATCCAGGGAACCAGCCCCAGCATTTT.

The table lists this clone with a few counts. This sequence joins TRBV9 and TRBJ2-5; maybe TRBD1 (5 bases). Per germline, CDR1 SGDLS and CDR2 YYNGEE. Trimming removed 0 bases at V and 2 bases at J, with 11 bases between. This CDR3 has 15 amino acids. The CDR3 loop is CASSVAPQGQETQYF. Written as DNA, the CDR3 is TGTGCCAGCAGCGTAGCTCCCCAGGGACAAGAGACCCAGTACTTC.

V is TRBV25-1 and J is TRBJ2-7; D might be TRBD1 (6 bases). Germline loops: CDR1 MGHDK, CDR2 SYGVNS. Trimming took off 2 bases at V and 6 bases at J, with 17 bases between the two ends. The CDR3 loop spans 15 amino acids. The CDR3 here is CASSEEGPKGGEQYF. CDR3 in DNA: TGTGCCAGCAGTGAAGAAGGGCCCAAAGGGGGCGAGCAGTACTTC.

The CDR3 sequence: CATETRSYEQYF. For the CDR3, the DNA is TGTGCCACCGAGACACGAAGCTACGAGCAGTACTTC. The rearrangement joins TRBV19 to TRBJ2-7; D is unclear. V lost 10 bases and J lost 3, with 13 bases in between. Per germline, CDR1 LNHDA and CDR2 SQIVND (reference sequence). The CDR3 covers 12 residues.

This sequence joins TRBV2 and TRBJ1-1; the D gene is possibly TRBD1 (6 bases). The CDR3 runs to 14 residues. V was pared by 6 bases and J by 4 bases, with 15 bases between. Germline lookup yields CDR1 SNHLY and CDR2 FYNNEI. CDR3 loop: CASRHDGTTTEAFF. DNA of the CDR3: TGTGCCAGCAGACATGATGGGACAACCACTGAAGCTTTCTTT.

The chain links TRBV15 to TRBJ1-2; 7 nucleotides align to TRBD1. Losses at the gene ends were 4 bases for V and 11 bases for J; bases not matched to a gene: 10. The CDR3 extends over 13 amino acids. Germline loops: CDR1 LNHNV, CDR2 YYDKDF (reference sequence). Here the CDR3 reads CATSIYDRAEYTF. CDR3 coding DNA: TGTGCCACCAGCATCTATGACAGGGCAGAGTACACCTTC.

The chain uses TRBV7-3 and TRBJ2-3, with D unclear. Germline V gene data show CDR1 as SGHTA and CDR2 as FQGTGA. This CDR3 region has 13 residues. V lost 0 bases and J 5 bases, leaving 6 bases between the germline ends. Written as DNA, the CDR3 is TGTGCCAGCAGCTTAACCCCGGTAGATACGCAGTATTTT. Translated: CASSLTPVDTQYF.

This chain connects TRBV9 to TRBJ2-5, with D possibly being TRBD2 (6 bases). The CDR3 is made up of 16 amino acids. The germline CDR1 and CDR2 sequences are SGDLS and YYNGEE. Trimming removed 4 bases from V and 1 base from J, with 17 bases in between. As DNA, the CDR3 is TGTGCCAGCAGCCCGACCCCCGGGACTGTCCAAGAGACCCAGTACTTC. Protein sequence: CASSPTPGTVQETQYF.

This rearrangement joins TRBV2 to TRBJ1-2, with 10 bases lining up with TRBD1. The J segment lost 4 bases and the V segment lost 8 bases, leaving 4 bases of the junction unmatched. In germline, CDR1 is SNHLY, CDR2 FYNNEI. The CDR3 loop spans 13 amino acids. Here the CDR3 reads CASDRGPGYGYTF. The CDR3 nucleotides are TGTGCCAGCGACAGGGGGCCTGGCTATGGCTACACCTTC.

The chain links TRBV7-9 to TRBJ1-5, with 7 bases fitting TRBD1. The V gene end was trimmed by 5 bases and the J gene end by 3 bases; junction bases not matched to a gene: 4. Germline CDR1 and CDR2: SEHNR and FQNEAQ (reference sequence). This CDR3 has 14 residues. The CDR3 nucleotides read TGTGCCAGCAGCGCTGACAGGGACAATCAGCCCCAGCATTTT. Amino acids: CASSADRDNQPQHF.

The chain carries TRBV2 and TRBJ1-2, with a possible D match to TRBD1 (6 bases). Trimming removed 6 bases at V and 1 base at J, with 15 bases between. CDR3 length: 15 amino acids. Germline lookup yields CDR1 SNHLY and CDR2 FYNNEI. This chain's CDR3 is CASRLDRPLNYGYTF. The CDR3 DNA reads as TGTGCCAGCAGGTTGGACAGACCCCTTAACTATGGCTACACCTTC.

The chain carries TRBV6-5 and TRBJ2-7, with 7 bases matching TRBD1. Germline V CDR1 and CDR2: MNHEY, SVGAGI. J lost 4 bases, V lost 2 bases, and 5 bases had no gene match. This CDR3 has 14 amino acids. CDR3 loop: CASSYGQAEYEQYF. CDR3 coding DNA: TGTGCCAGCAGTTACGGACAGGCTGAGTACGAGCAGTACTTC.

The chain links TRBV6-5 to TRBJ2-1; D possibly corresponds to TRBD2 (7 bases). Germline CDR1 and CDR2: MNHEY and SVGAGI. This CDR3 is 14 amino acids long. The V end was cut by 7 bases, the J end by 6 bases, with 16 bases between. CDR3 protein: CASKRGGWGNEQFF. The CDR3, as DNA: TGTGCCAGCAAAAGGGGGGGCTGGGGCAATGAGCAGTTCTTC.

This chain links TRBV4-3 with TRBJ2-1, with D possibly TRBD2 on 6 matching bases. The CDR3 spans 14 residues. V lost 4 bases to trimming and J lost 10 bases, with 17 bases between them. The V gene's germline CDR1 is LGHNA and CDR2 YSLEER. This CDR3 is CASSPRDSQREQFF. CDR3 DNA sequence: TGCGCCAGCAGCCCCCGGGACTCACAGAGGGAGCAGTTCTTC.